A single sample is the source of the 9 T cell receptor beta chains below, sequenced in a study of blood T cell repertoires in COVID-19 (dated by TCRdb to 2020 to 2021). The library was prepared using the immunoSEQ multiplex PCR assay. TCRdb obtained this table from immuneACCESS and retained in-frame rearrangements with V and J assigned. These tables miss some clones; where compared with another copy, unresolved V genes account for less than half of the shortfall, and the remainder is unexplained. In this sample the table shows tens of thousands of clones, approximately 85% of which occur a single time. The ten largest make up 40% to 55% of the sample. Sequences were obtained from peripheral blood. The origin of the receptors is a human donor in a cohort sampled during active COVID-19.

The DNA for the CDR3 is TGTGCCAGCCTATCTGTGTCTACTAATGAAAAACTGTTTTTT. Translating gives CASLSVSTNEKLFF. This chain connects TRBV6-5 to TRBJ1-4; D ambiguous. The CDR3 totals 14 residues. Germline CDR1 and CDR2: MNHEY and SVGAGI. The V end was cut by 8 bases, the J end by 2 bases, with 12 bases between.

This clone was seen once. The rearrangement uses TRBV3-1 (or the pseudogene TRBV3-2) and TRBJ2-4; 13 positions agree with TRBD2. The V segment lost 6 bases and the J segment 0 bases; nucleotides outside the gene matches: 8. Germline V gives CDR1 LGHDT, CDR2 YNNKEL (reference sequence). The CDR3 spans 18 residues. The CDR3 DNA follows: TGTGCCAGCAGGACCGGGACTAGCGGGATGCTAGCCAAAAACATTCAGTACTTC. Translated: CASRTGTSGMLAKNIQYF.

This clone was counted only a few times. The V call is TRBV4-3, the J call TRBJ1-5; D gene unclear. This CDR3 is 15 amino acids long. The V end lost 1 base, the J end lost 0 bases, and 7 bases lay between the germline ends. CDR1 is LGHNA and CDR2 is YSLEER in the germline V gene. This CDR3 reads CASSQGAGSNQPQHF. The CDR3 nucleotides are TGCGCCAGCAGCCAAGGTGCAGGTAGCAATCAGCCCCAGCATTTT.

The chain recombines TRBV14 with TRBJ2-3; D unresolved. This CDR3 has 14 residues. Deletions cut 6 bases from V and 2 bases from J, with 12 bases between. Germline lookup yields CDR1 SGHDN and CDR2 FVKESK. CDR3 protein: CASSRGLATDTQYF. The CDR3 nucleotides read TGTGCCAGCAGTCGAGGCCTCGCCACAGATACGCAGTATTTT.

The chain has TRBV18 and TRBJ1-1; 7 positions agree with TRBD1. The CDR3 consists of 16 residues. Losses at the gene ends were 3 bases for V and 4 bases for J; bases not matched to a gene: 11. The V gene's germline CDR1 is KGHSH and CDR2 LQKENI. The CDR3 sequence is CASSPKTGTLSTEAFF. In DNA form, the CDR3 reads TGTGCCAGCTCACCGAAGACAGGGACGCTAAGCACTGAAGCTTTCTTT.

The chain links TRBV5-1 to TRBJ1-2; 10 bases are shared with TRBD1. The length of the CDR3 is 14 residues. J gave up 7 bases and V 6 bases, and 9 bases lay outside the gene matches. Germline CDR1 and CDR2: SGHRS and YFSETQ. The CDR3 DNA reads as TGCGCCAGCACCTCCCGACAGGGGGCCGGTGGCTACACCTTC. It translates to CASTSRQGAGGYTF.

V and J are TRBV5-1 and TRBJ2-3, with D possibly matching TRBD2 (5 bases). The CDR3 is made up of 14 amino acids. CDR1 and CDR2 (germline): SGHRS, YFSETQ. V was pared by 5 bases and J by 4 bases, with 14 bases between. The DNA for the CDR3 is TGCGCCAGCAGTTACGGCGCGGGCCCAGATACGCAGTATTTT. It specifies CASSYGAGPDTQYF.

This clone was seen a few times. V gene TRBV6-6 combines with J gene TRBJ1-2; tentatively, D is TRBD1 (6 bases). Germline CDR1 and CDR2: MNHNY and SVGAGI (reference sequence). CDR3 length equals 14 residues. Trimming pared 7 bases from V and 2 bases from J, leaving 14 bases between. CDR3 in DNA: TGTGCCAGCAAGCCACAGGGTTTAAACTATGGCTACACCTTC. Translated, it gives CASKPQGLNYGYTF.

The V call is TRBV18, the J call TRBJ2-7, with 12 bases lining up with TRBD2. Germline trimming cut 3 bases from V and 0 bases from J; bases unmatched to any gene: 3. From germline, CDR1 is KGHSH and CDR2 LQKENI. The CDR3 has 16 amino acids. The CDR3 region is CASSPGLAGISYEQYF. CDR3 nucleotides: TGTGCCAGCTCACCTGGACTAGCGGGGATCTCCTACGAGCAGTACTTC.